Following are 4 T cell receptor beta chains from one sample sequenced in a study of blood T cell repertoires in COVID-19. Here immunoSEQ multiplex PCR was the method, and the copy in TCRdb shows in-frame clones only, minus some. The data contain a few hundred thousand clones, 89% of them singletons. Sequenced input: peripheral blood. These receptors were collected from a woman aged 55-70 years with acute or convalescent COVID-19.

The gene calls are TRBV6-1 and TRBJ1-1; 7 bases map to TRBD1. CDR1 and CDR2 from the germline V gene are MNHNS and SASEGT. CDR3 size: 15 residues. After removal of 2 bases from V and 5 bases from J, the junction contained 8 bases not matched to a gene. CDR3 amino acids: CASSEFRGPRTEAFF. CDR3 nucleotide sequence: TGTGCCAGCAGTGAATTTAGGGGGCCCAGGACTGAAGCTTTCTTT.

The CDR3 DNA reads TGTGCCAGCAGCGGACAGGGGAGCTCCTATAATTCACCCCTCCACTTT. Residues: CASSGQGSSYNSPLHF. This chain connects TRBV7-9 to TRBJ1-6; 9 bases align to TRBD1. CDR1 SEHNR and CDR2 FQNEAQ come from the germline V gene (reference sequence). Trimming cost V 5 bases and J 0 bases; bases outside gene matches: 2. The CDR3 length is 16 residues.

This chain connects TRBV5-1 to TRBJ2-3, with 9 nucleotides matching TRBD2. The CDR3 is 18 residues long. Looked up from germline, CDR1 is SGHRS and CDR2 is YFSETQ. V shed 4 bases, J shed 3 bases, and the junction held 15 bases outside the gene matches. CDR3 bases: TGCGCCAGCAGCCTGAGGGCAGCGGGAGGCTGGGGAACAGATACGCAGTATTTT. As protein: CASSLRAAGGWGTDTQYF.

This clone was found once. The genes are TRBV6-1 and TRBJ2-5, with 8 bases fitting TRBD1. J lost 6 bases, V lost 1 base, and 10 bases had no gene match. The germline V gene has CDR1 MNHNS and CDR2 SASEGT. This CDR3 region has 16 residues. DNA for the CDR3: TGTGCCAGCAGTGAAGGAGGACCAGGGGGCAAGAAGACCCAGTACTTC. Translation: CASSEGGPGGKKTQYF.